Below are 30 T cell receptor beta chains sequenced from a single sample in a study of T cells expressing NK-cell markers. TCRdb re-called the 5' RACE reads and shows each CDR3 protein once, DNA omitted. Its listing shows 300,000 to 500,000 distinct CDR3 sequences. The source material was blood T cells: a sorted CD56 or NKG2C T cell subset, CD4+ or CD8+ T cells, or bulk PBMC T cells (not recorded which). These receptors were collected from a woman between 45 and 65 years old in good health.

V usage is TRBV2 and J usage is TRBJ2-7; TCRdb's D call of TRBD1 is untestable without DNA. The CDR3 extends over 14 amino acids. Germline CDR1 and CDR2: SNHLY and FYNNEI. CDR3 loop: CASRTGQKTYEQYF.

This sequence joins TRBV5-1 and TRBJ2-3; TCRdb's D gene call, TRBD1, goes unchecked for lack of DNA. The CDR3 contains 14 residues. Germline CDR1 reads SGHRS; CDR2 reads YFSETQ. CDR3 region: CASRRRDNTDTQYF.

The rearrangement joins TRBV25-1 to TRBJ1-2. The CDR3 has 12 residues. Per the germline V gene, CDR1 is MGHDK and CDR2 is SYGVNS. This chain's CDR3 is CASSDGGEGYTF.

The chain recombines TRBV12-3 or TRBV12-4 with TRBJ2-5. The CDR3 consists of 14 residues. The CDR3 reads CASSLLGYQETQYF.

The chain recombines TRBV18 with TRBJ2-1; TCRdb names TRBD1, which stays unverified in the absence of DNA. Germline CDR1 reads KGHSH; CDR2 reads LQKENI. The CDR3 runs to 15 residues. The CDR3 here is CASSPPGQGANEQFF.

The chain combines TRBV10-3 with TRBJ2-2; there is no DNA to check the TCRdb D call of TRBD2. Germline values: CDR1 ENHRY, CDR2 SYGVKD. The CDR3 covers 16 residues. The CDR3: CAISVLREGQAGELFF.

The chain carries TRBV3-1 and TRBJ2-5; the TRBD2 assignment by TCRdb is unverifiable without DNA. The CDR3 is made up of 16 amino acids. CDR1 is LGHDT and CDR2 is YNNKEL in the germline V gene (reference sequence). Here the CDR3 reads CASSQGTSGIRETQYF.

The rearrangement links TRBV5-1 to TRBJ2-1. The CDR3 is 14 residues long. From germline, CDR1 is SGHRS and CDR2 YFSETQ. CDR3: CASSLARLGDEQFF.

J is TRBJ2-7 and V is TRBV6-5. The CDR3 extends over 13 amino acids. The germline V gene encodes CDR1 MNHEY and CDR2 SVGAGI. The CDR3 protein is CASLDSGSYEQYF.

V usage is TRBV7-9 and J usage is TRBJ2-2; TCRdb proposes TRBD1, but this gene call is untestable without DNA. The CDR3 sequence is 17 residues long. CDR1 is SEHNR and CDR2 is FQNEAQ in the germline V gene (reference sequence). The CDR3 loop reads CASIQDRAVSVTGELFF. The variable domain in full, completed from reference TRBV7-9 and TRBJ2-2, reads DTGVSQNPRHKITKRGQNVTFRCDPISEHNRLYWYRQTLGQGPEFLTYFQNEAQLEKSRLLSDRFSAERPKGSFSTLEIQRTEQGDSAMYLCASIQDRAVSVTGELFFGEGSRLTVL.

V gene TRBV11-2 combines with J gene TRBJ2-4; checking the TCRdb D call of TRBD1 is not possible without DNA. CDR1 SGHAT and CDR2 FQNNGV come from the germline V gene. There are 15 residues in the CDR3. CDR3 sequence reads: CASSHDLGVGDIQYF.

The chain uses TRBV11-1 and TRBJ2-2. From germline, CDR1 is SGHAT and CDR2 FQDESV (reference sequence). There are 14 residues in the CDR3. The CDR3 region is CASRSRANTGELFF.

This chain joins TRBV7-9 and TRBJ2-2; TCRdb calls TRBD1, which cannot be checked without DNA. The CDR3 spans 16 residues. Per the germline V gene, CDR1 is SEHNR and CDR2 is FQNEAQ (reference sequence). The CDR3 here is CASSCFTGESAGELFF.

The chain has TRBV3-1 and TRBJ2-3. CDR1 and CDR2 (germline): LGHDT, YNNKEL (reference sequence). The CDR3 contains 16 residues. The CDR3 reads CASSQDIAVGTDTQYF.

The chain couples TRBV12-3 or TRBV12-4 to TRBJ1-2; there is no DNA to check the TCRdb D call of TRBD1. The CDR3 is 13 residues long. CDR3 in amino acids: CASSLRGSVGYTF.

The chain employs TRBV20-1 and TRBJ2-1; TCRdb selects TRBD2, and the lack of DNA leaves this call unchecked. Germline CDR1 and CDR2: DFQATT and SNEGSKA (reference sequence). The CDR3 loop spans 14 amino acids. The CDR3 region is CSAPGPLGNNEQFF.

V usage is TRBV30 and J usage is TRBJ2-2; TCRdb gives TRBD1 as the D gene, but with no DNA this cannot be confirmed. The germline V gene has CDR1 GTSNPN and CDR2 SVGIG (reference sequence). The CDR3 has 13 residues. The CDR3 region is CAWNRDSTGELFF.

The V and J genes are TRBV3-1 and TRBJ1-3. This CDR3 region has 11 residues. Germline CDR1 is LGHDT and CDR2 is YNNKEL (reference sequence). The CDR3 loop reads CASQFSNTIYF. Complete variable domain (other parts from reference TRBV3-1 and TRBJ1-3): DTAVSQTPKYLVTQMGNDKSIKCEQNLGHDTMYWYKQDSKKFLKIMFSYNNKELIINETVPNRFSPKSPDKAHLNLHINSLELGDSAVYFCASQFSNTIYFGEGSWLTVV.

The J gene is TRBJ2-1, the V gene TRBV6-8; without DNA, the TCRdb call of TRBD1 cannot be checked. Germline V gives CDR1 MNHGY, CDR2 SAAAGT. The CDR3 runs to 12 residues. CDR3 amino acids: CASKPILGGQFF.

The chain carries TRBV25-1 and TRBJ2-7; the TCRdb D gene call, TRBD2, has no DNA to confirm it. Germline V gene data show CDR1 as MGHDK and CDR2 as SYGVNS. The length of the CDR3 is 15 residues. The CDR3 sequence: CASSEPSGASYEQYF.

The chain joins TRBV12-3 or TRBV12-4 to TRBJ2-1; the TRBD1 assignment by TCRdb is unverifiable without DNA. The CDR3 totals 16 residues. The CDR3 region is CASSLALRMGHNEQFF.

V and J are TRBV5-1 and TRBJ2-4; checking the TCRdb D call of TRBD2 is not possible without DNA. The CDR3 runs 16 residues. Germline V gene sequence: CDR1 SGHRS, CDR2 YFSETQ. CDR3 protein: CASSSGLREAKNIQYF.

The chain employs TRBV30 and TRBJ2-1; no DNA is available, so the TRBD2 call from TCRdb remains unchecked. This CDR3 comprises 12 residues. Per the germline V gene, CDR1 is GTSNPN and CDR2 is SVGIG (reference sequence). The CDR3: CAWERLENEQFF.

The rearrangement uses TRBV3-1 and TRBJ1-2. The CDR3 is 15 amino acids. The germline CDR1 and CDR2 sequences are LGHDT and YNNKEL (reference sequence). The CDR3 loop is CASRQSGRGSWGYTF.

This chain connects TRBV12-3 or TRBV12-4 to TRBJ2-3; absent DNA, TCRdb's TRBD2 call cannot be checked. This CDR3 has 12 residues. This chain's CDR3 is CASSRPGGPEYF.

The chain recombines TRBV7-9 with TRBJ1-1. The V gene's germline CDR1 is SEHNR and CDR2 FQNEAQ (reference sequence). CDR3 length: 15 amino acids. This CDR3 is CASRSRQVMNTEAFF.

V usage is TRBV24-1 and J usage is TRBJ2-1; the TCRdb D gene call, TRBD2, has no DNA to confirm it. CDR1 KGHDR and CDR2 SFDVKD come from the germline V gene. The CDR3 totals 17 residues. CDR3 protein: CATSAAWGTSGTGEQFF.

CDR3 in amino acids: CASRPGHRVEAFF. This chain connects TRBV12-3 or TRBV12-4 to TRBJ1-1; TCRdb lists TRBD1, though no DNA is available to test this call. The CDR3 length is 13 residues.

V is TRBV4-1 and J is TRBJ2-1; TCRdb reports TRBD2, a call that lacks DNA to check it against. Germline CDR1 is MGHRA and CDR2 is YSYEKL. The CDR3 has 17 residues. CDR3 sequence: CASSQEGTSGRMNEQFF.

The rearrangement uses TRBV3-1 and TRBJ2-1; as DNA is missing, the TRBD2 call by TCRdb cannot be tested. The CDR3 covers 15 residues. CDR1 and CDR2 from the germline V gene are LGHDT and YNNKEL (reference sequence). The CDR3 sequence: CASSPLGGPYNEQFF.